Following are 27 T cell receptor beta chains from one sample sequenced in a study of shared clonotypes between healthy human individuals. The method was immunoSEQ multiplex PCR; TCRdb's version includes in-frame clones alone and lacks a portion of them. Of 2 million to 3 million clones in the sample, approximately 90% were seen once. The sample consisted of naive CD4+ T cells sorted from blood. Subset noted: CD45RA+ positively selected. The source is a man in his late teens or twenties in good health.

The chain carries TRBV5-1 and TRBJ2-7; D possibly uses TRBD1 or TRBD2 (5 bases each). Germline-derived CDR1 and CDR2 are SGHRS and YFSETQ. V dropped 1 base and J dropped 3 bases, with 14 bases sitting between them. The length of the CDR3 is 15 residues. The CDR3 loop reads CASSLLYGGDYEQYF. CDR3 coding DNA: TGCGCCAGCAGCTTGTTGTATGGGGGAGACTACGAGCAGTACTTC.

This chain joins TRBV19 and TRBJ1-1; the D is unclear. Germline lookup yields CDR1 LNHDA and CDR2 SQIVND (reference sequence). The CDR3 contains 11 residues. With 7 bases removed from V and 7 bases from J, the gap between germline ends came to 10 bases. The CDR3 here is CASTGFSEAFF. The CDR3 region has the DNA TGTGCCAGTACCGGGTTCAGTGAAGCTTTCTTT.

To note about this clone: The identical CDR3 is also encoded by other nucleotide sequences in the sample. J is TRBJ1-1 and V is TRBV6-5; D perhaps matches TRBD1 (5 bases). Germline CDR1 reads MNHEY; CDR2 reads SVGAGI. The CDR3 sequence is 12 residues long. Trimming took off 6 bases at V and 0 bases at J, with 5 bases between the two ends. The CDR3 nucleotides are TGTGCCAGCAGCAGGGTGAACACTGAAGCTTTCTTT. Translated, it gives CASSRVNTEAFF.

The chain has TRBV5-4 and TRBJ1-1; D perhaps matches TRBD1 (6 bases). CDR1 and CDR2 (germline): SGHNT, YYREEE (reference sequence). The CDR3 has 14 amino acids. V lost 5 bases and J lost 1, with 12 bases in between. This chain's CDR3 is CASSQGGGNTEAFF. The CDR3 bases are TGTGCCAGCAGTCAAGGGGGTGGGAACACTGAAGCTTTCTTT.

With respect to this clone: The sample carries other DNA sequences with the same CDR3. DNA of the CDR3: TGTGCCATCAGTGAGTCAGAGACAGATACGCAGTATTTT. It translates to CAISESETDTQYF. The chain links TRBV10-3 to TRBJ2-3; D call uncertain. The CDR3 covers 13 residues. V lost 0 bases to trimming and J lost 3 bases, with 4 bases between them. Germline V CDR1 and CDR2: ENHRY, SYGVKD.

V is TRBV14 and J is TRBJ2-3; D gene ambiguous. V gave up 1 base and J gave up 5 bases, with 4 bases separating them. The CDR3 runs to 12 residues. Germline V lookup: CDR1 SGHDN, CDR2 FVKESK. CDR3 DNA: TGTGCCAGCAGCCAAGGAAGAGATACGCAGTATTTT. Translated, it gives CASSQGRDTQYF.

This clone was counted a single time. This sequence joins TRBV4-1 and TRBJ2-7; possible D gene TRBD2, 5 bases. Germline CDR1 MGHRA, CDR2 YSYEKL. The CDR3 is 15 amino acids. V lost 1 base and J 5 bases, leaving 15 bases between the germline ends. The chain's CDR3 is CASSQVETLADEQYF. The CDR3 nucleotides read TGCGCCAGCAGCCAAGTTGAGACCCTAGCAGACGAGCAGTACTTC.

The rearrangement uses TRBV10-2 and TRBJ1-1; 8 positions match TRBD1. The junction had 4 bases not matched to a gene; V was cut back by 6 bases and J by 7 bases. Germline assignment: CDR1 WSHSY and CDR2 SAAADI. The CDR3 runs to 12 residues. For the CDR3, the DNA is TGCGCCAGCAGCAGGGACAGGAGTGAAGCTTTCTTT. Amino acids: CASSRDRSEAFF.

The J gene is TRBJ1-6, the V gene TRBV6-5, with D hard to call. The CDR3 is 14 amino acids. Germline CDR1 MNHEY, CDR2 SVGAGI. Trimming left V 5 bases short and J 0 bases short, with 5 bases between. The CDR3 coding sequence is TGTGCCAGCAGTGCGTACTCCTATAATTCACCCCTCCACTTT. Residues: CASSAYSYNSPLHF.

This sequence joins TRBV28 and TRBJ2-3; D gene unclear. Germline CDR1 MDHEN, CDR2 SYDVKM. The germline V and J ends were trimmed by 2 bases and 1 base, with 10 bases remaining between them. This CDR3 is built from 15 residues. CDR3 protein: CASSLPLTGTDTQYF. For the CDR3, the DNA is TGTGCCAGCAGTTTACCGCTCACGGGCACAGATACGCAGTATTTT.

In the case of this clone: This sample includes further DNA sequences coding for the same CDR3. This sequence joins TRBV30 and TRBJ1-5; no definite D call. The V end lost 0 bases, the J end lost 4 bases, and 7 bases lay between the germline ends. Germline V gene data show CDR1 as GTSNPN and CDR2 as SVGIG (reference sequence). The CDR3 is made up of 13 amino acids. CDR3 in DNA: TGTGCCTGGAGTGTGAAGGGAAATCAGCCCCAGCATTTT. This gives the protein CAWSVKGNQPQHF.

Comments on this clone: Compared with germline, one end of the junction differs, possibly owing to a read error. V and J are TRBV19 and TRBJ2-1, with 9 bases aligning to TRBD1. The CDR3 consists of 15 residues. Germline V gene lookup returns CDR1 LNHDA and CDR2 SQIVND (reference sequence). CDR3 amino acids: CASSIRTGVYNEQFF. The CDR3 bases are TGTGCCAGCAGTATTAGGACAGGGGTCTACAATGAGCAGTTCTTC.

J is TRBJ1-1 and V is TRBV7-2; D is uncertain. CDR3 size: 13 residues. With 5 bases removed from V and 0 bases from J, the gap between germline ends came to 7 bases. Germline V CDR1 and CDR2: SGHTA, FQGNSA. This CDR3 reads CASSPPLNTEAFF. CDR3 bases: TGTGCCAGCAGCCCCCCCTTGAACACTGAAGCTTTCTTT.

The chain couples TRBV19 to TRBJ2-2, with D perhaps matching TRBD1 (5 bases). This CDR3 is 16 amino acids long. The V end lost 8 bases, the J end lost 1 base, and 17 bases lay between the germline ends. CDR1 and CDR2 (germline): LNHDA, SQIVND (reference sequence). The CDR3 is CASSIGRVVNTGELFF. CDR3 sequence (DNA): TGTGCCAGTTCCATCGGCAGGGTGGTGAACACCGGGGAGCTGTTTTTT.

CDR3 in DNA: TGCGCCAGCAGCCGTGGACAGACCACCTACGAGCAGTACTTC. It yields the protein CASSRGQTTYEQYF. V and J are TRBV5-1 and TRBJ2-7; a weak D match, TRBD1 (6 bases). This CDR3 has 14 amino acids. Germline values: CDR1 SGHRS, CDR2 YFSETQ. The V and J ends lost 4 bases and 2 bases respectively, with 13 bases between them.

V gene TRBV7-8 combines with J gene TRBJ2-1; D remains unclear. Per the germline V gene, CDR1 is SGHVS and CDR2 is FQNEAQ. This CDR3 region has 11 residues. Trimming stripped 8 bases from V and 9 bases from J, with 11 bases between. CDR3 in amino acids: CASARELEQFF. The CDR3 region has the DNA TGTGCCAGCGCCCGAGAGCTTGAGCAGTTCTTC.

As regards this clone: A far bigger clonotype differs at one base, so this is likely a read error. Other nucleotide sequences in the sample specify the same CDR3. J is TRBJ2-3 and V is TRBV7-2; D not certain. This CDR3 contains 13 residues. Germline values: CDR1 SGHTA, CDR2 FQGNSA. V lost 2 bases and J 1 base, leaving 4 bases between the germline ends. CDR3 in amino acids: CASSLQGTDTQYF. The CDR3 region has the DNA TGTGCCAGCAGCTTACAGGGCACAGATACGCAGTATTTT.

This sequence joins TRBV7-8 and TRBJ2-3; 10 positions match TRBD2. Trimming removed 1 base from V and 0 bases from J; junction bases left unmatched: 4. Germline CDR1 SGHVS, CDR2 FQNEAQ. This CDR3 spans 17 amino acids. Written as DNA, the CDR3 is TGTGCCAGCAGCTTAGATACTAGCGGGGCTAGCACAGATACGCAGTATTTT. Its translation is CASSLDTSGASTDTQYF.

Comments on this clone: Other DNA sequences in the sample encode the same CDR3. The chain has TRBV5-1 and TRBJ2-7; TRBD1 agrees at 7 bases. There are 14 residues in the CDR3. Germline V gene data show CDR1 as SGHRS and CDR2 as YFSETQ. V was clipped by 2 bases and J by 2 bases; unmatched bases: 4. The CDR3 is CASSLQGLTYEQYF. The CDR3 coding sequence is TGCGCCAGCAGCTTACAGGGGTTGACCTACGAGCAGTACTTC.

Worth noting for this clone: This same CDR3 is encoded by further DNA sequences in the sample. The V gene is TRBV9, the J gene TRBJ2-1, with 8 bases lining up with TRBD2. CDR1 and CDR2 (germline): SGDLS, YYNGEE. The CDR3 is made up of 14 amino acids. The V gene end was trimmed by 0 bases and the J gene end by 7 bases; junction bases not matched to a gene: 3. CDR3 amino acids: CASSVAGGPNEQFF. Written as DNA, the CDR3 is TGTGCCAGCAGCGTAGCGGGAGGGCCGAATGAGCAGTTCTTC.

This rearrangement joins TRBV6-1 to TRBJ1-4; D call uncertain. Germline V gives CDR1 MNHNS, CDR2 SASEGT. CDR3 length equals 14 residues. The ends were cut back, 6 bases at V and 0 bases at J, with 8 bases in the middle. Here the CDR3 reads CASRQRATNEKLFF. Written as DNA, the CDR3 is TGTGCCAGCAGGCAGAGGGCAACTAATGAAAAACTGTTTTTT.

This rearrangement joins TRBV27 to TRBJ1-5; weak D call: TRBD1 (5 bases). Trimming took 4 bases from V and 1 from J, leaving 11 bases between them. Germline values: CDR1 MNHEY, CDR2 SMNVEV (reference sequence). This CDR3 region has 15 residues. DNA of the CDR3: TGTGCCAGCAGTTCTGGCTCAGGGAGCAATCAGCCCCAGCATTTT. Encoded protein: CASSSGSGSNQPQHF.

J is TRBJ2-5 and V is TRBV10-2, with a weak D call TRBD2 (7 bases). Trimming left V 5 bases short and J 3 bases short, with 13 bases between. Germline V lookup: CDR1 WSHSY, CDR2 SAAADI. CDR3 size: 14 residues. The CDR3 DNA is TGCGCCAGCAGTCGATCGGGGGGCAAAGAGACCCAGTACTTC. It encodes CASSRSGGKETQYF.

This sequence joins TRBV2 and TRBJ2-2; TRBD2 agrees at 12 bases. This CDR3 has 16 amino acids. Germline CDR1 is SNHLY and CDR2 is FYNNEI. J gave up 1 base and V 5 bases, and 2 bases lay outside the gene matches. The CDR3 DNA reads TGTGCCAGCAGTCTACTAGCGGGGGGGAACACCGGGGAGCTGTTTTTT. Translation gives CASSLLAGGNTGELFF.

Regarding this clone: Other DNA sequences in this specimen translate into the identical CDR3. The chain joins TRBV5-1 to TRBJ2-1, with 8 positions matching TRBD2. Germline-derived CDR1 and CDR2 are SGHRS and YFSETQ. This CDR3 region has 13 residues. Trimming took 4 bases from V and 4 from J; bases not matched to a gene: 1. CDR3 nucleotide sequence: TGCGCCAGCAGCCGCGGGGGGTACAATGAGCAGTTCTTC. As protein: CASSRGGYNEQFF.

The chain uses TRBV5-1 and TRBJ1-1; 7 bases are shared with TRBD1. Looked up from germline, CDR1 is SGHRS and CDR2 is YFSETQ. The trim removed 3 bases at V and 4 bases at J, leaving 6 bases unmatched. The CDR3 length is 14 residues. DNA of the CDR3: TGCGCCAGCAGCTCGGGGACAGCAGTCACTGAAGCTTTCTTT. Translation: CASSSGTAVTEAFF. Supplemented by reference TRBV5-1 and TRBJ1-1, the full variable domain reads KAGVTQTPRYLIKTRGQQVTLSCSPISGHRSVSWYQQTPGQGLQFLFEYFSETQRNKGNFPGRFSGRQFSNSRSEMNVSTLELGDSALYLCASSSGTAVTEAFFGQGTRLTVV.

This chain joins TRBV10-3 and TRBJ2-7, with D unclear. This CDR3 is built from 13 residues. CDR1 and CDR2 (germline): ENHRY, SYGVKD. V was shortened by 4 bases and J by 3 bases, with 10 bases between the two germline ends. This CDR3 is CAISASPDYEQYF. For the CDR3, the DNA is TGTGCCATCAGTGCGAGCCCAGACTACGAGCAGTACTTC.